Presented here are 5 T cell receptor beta chains from one specimen sequenced in a study of blood T cells in healthy people across ages. The authors ran a second PCR of 7 to 11 cycles using a sample-barcoded 5' primer and a J-beta primer mix. TCRdb recomputed calls from the 5' RACE reads with MiXCR, one row per CDR3 protein. This sample has roughly 700,000 distinct CDR3 sequences, with roughly 50% found just once. Sequencing was done on a sample of blood. The source of these receptors is a woman between 55 and 75 years old in good health.

This clonotype was recorded a few times. The chain joins TRBV20-1 to TRBJ1-1; D remains unclear. The CDR3 sequence is 12 residues long. The germline V gene has CDR1 DFQATT and CDR2 SNEGSKA (reference sequence). The ends were cut back, 7 bases at V and 6 bases at J, with 15 bases in the middle. The CDR3 nucleotides are TGCAGTGTACGACACCCGCTTGCTGAAGCTTTCTTT. Protein: CSVRHPLAEAFF.

In DNA, the CDR3 is TGTGCCAGCAGTTTCGAGGGAACCGTGACCAAGCAGTACTTC. Its translation is CASSFEGTVTKQYF. This sequence joins TRBV12-3 or TRBV12-4 and TRBJ2-7; a possible D gene is TRBD2 (5 bases). With 3 bases removed from V and 8 bases from J, the gap between germline ends came to 17 bases. The CDR3 runs 14 residues.

The chain links TRBV7-2 to TRBJ1-6, with TRBD1 as a possible D gene (6 bases). The germline V gene encodes CDR1 SGHTA and CDR2 FQGNSA. The CDR3 is made up of 14 amino acids. Trimming shortened V by 5 bases and J by 10 bases, and 15 bases separated the two germline ends. CDR3 protein: CASSPGGWGSPLHF. CDR3 sequence (DNA): TGTGCCAGCAGCCCTGGGGGCTGGGGCTCACCCCTCCACTTT.

CDR3 region: CASSQERASSYNEQYF. CDR3 DNA: TGTGCCAGCAGCCAAGAGCGGGCCAGCTCCTACAATGAGCAGTACTTC. The chain recombines TRBV4-2 with TRBJ2-4, with D perhaps matching TRBD2 (5 bases). This CDR3 spans 16 amino acids. V lost 0 bases and J 13 bases, leaving 22 bases between the germline ends. Germline V lookup: CDR1 LGHNA, CDR2 YNFKEQ.

Only a few counts were recorded for this clonotype. This sequence joins TRBV10-3 and TRBJ2-2; 8 nucleotides match TRBD2. CDR1 is ENHRY, CDR2 SYGVKD, per germline. Trimming removed 10 bases from V and 8 bases from J; junction bases left unmatched: 12. This CDR3 is built from 14 residues. CDR3 sequence: CATSAGENFGELFF. In DNA form, the CDR3 reads TGTGCCACGTCAGCGGGAGAGAATTTTGGGGAGCTGTTTTTT.